This is a list of T cell receptor beta chains from one sample in a study of T-cell reconstitution after alpha-beta-depleted transplantation in children. One entry per CDR3 protein, called by TCRdb with MiXCR from the PCR reads. The sample shows some 500,000 distinct CDR3 sequences, approximately 20% of them seen only once. The material was PBMCs from the stem cell graft donor, obtained from the stem cell graft. These receptors all come from a human donor who donated a stem cell graft to a child with acute lymphoblastic leukemia. Both conserved end residues are trimmed from each CDR3. D genes are given only for firm matches.

CDR3 | V | D | J
ASSPRWEGLSSYNEQF | TRBV18 | TRBD2 | TRBJ2-1
ASSRRGTDYEQY | TRBV7-3 | TRBD1 | TRBJ2-7
SADTTGGGFEAF | TRBV29-1 | TRBD1 | TRBJ1-1
ASSFGTGVFDEQF | TRBV28 | TRBD1 | TRBJ2-1
ASSLSQGWNTEAF | TRBV27 | . | TRBJ1-1
ATSVLGGGAAQETQY | TRBV24-1 | . | TRBJ2-5
ASSSGPINEQF | TRBV5-6 | . | TRBJ2-1
ASSVVAGNGNEQF | TRBV9 | TRBD2 | TRBJ2-1
ASSLNPTGGPRENIQY | TRBV5-4 | TRBD2 | TRBJ2-4
ASSLYGSDTQY | TRBV27 | . | TRBJ2-3
ASSLGQGSYEQY | TRBV5-1 | . | TRBJ2-7
ASRSLGTEAF | TRBV27 | . | TRBJ1-1
ASMGQGAYNEQF | TRBV5-1 | . | TRBJ2-1
ASSLDGLPLH | TRBV5-1 | . | TRBJ1-6
ASSLGPGQVEQY | TRBV5-1 | TRBD1 | TRBJ2-7
ASSLRDQETQY | TRBV5-1 | . | TRBJ2-5
ASIRTSFSNEQF | TRBV12-3/TRBV12-4 | TRBD2 | TRBJ2-1
ATSVGGGAYNEQF | TRBV15 | TRBD2 | TRBJ2-1
SADRASPYGYT | TRBV29-1 | TRBD1 | TRBJ1-2
ASSLQDVNTEAF | TRBV5-1 | . | TRBJ1-1
SVARASRSSYEQY | TRBV29-1 | . | TRBJ2-7
ASSQTGPMHSYEQY | TRBV13 | . | TRBJ2-7
SVPTPSGAF | TRBV29-1 | . | TRBJ1-1
SVARSGTDTQY | TRBV29-1 | . | TRBJ2-3
ASSRAINEQF | TRBV7-6 | . | TRBJ2-1
SALFGAGGTDTQY | TRBV20-1 | TRBD2 | TRBJ2-3
AISSFGSTEAF | TRBV10-3 | . | TRBJ1-1
ASSVHGQNEKLF | TRBV9 | . | TRBJ1-4
ASRQTGTDTQY | TRBV5-6 | . | TRBJ2-3
ASSVASYAPGNGELF | TRBV9 | . | TRBJ2-2
SVPGLGRNEQF | TRBV29-1 | . | TRBJ2-1
ASSDRGGSYGYT | TRBV25-1 | . | TRBJ1-2
ASSPTAGGEQY | TRBV18 | . | TRBJ2-7
ASSPGGSTGELF | TRBV12-3/TRBV12-4 | TRBD2 | TRBJ2-2
ASRRGENHEKLF | TRBV6-1 | . | TRBJ1-4
AISEFLRTTAIGEQY | TRBV10-3 | . | TRBJ2-7
ASSPAGRGNYGYT | TRBV12-3/TRBV12-4 | . | TRBJ1-2
ASSLEQGLAGGLDNEQF | TRBV5-1 | TRBD2 | TRBJ2-1
ASSYSTGVETQY | TRBV6-5 | . | TRBJ2-5
ASRGGQGTYQPQH | TRBV12-3/TRBV12-4 | TRBD1 | TRBJ1-5
SVAGLAFQSYNEQF | TRBV29-1 | TRBD2 | TRBJ2-1
ASSAINRGPGYT | TRBV27 | TRBD1 | TRBJ1-2
SVESGTLQF | TRBV29-1 | . | TRBJ2-1
ASSERPGQGVPYEQY | TRBV10-2 | TRBD1 | TRBJ2-7
ASSLEGGTDTQY | TRBV5-1 | . | TRBJ2-3
ASKGTGVALAKNIQY | TRBV27 | TRBD1 | TRBJ2-4
ASSYSKDYEQY | TRBV6-6 | . | TRBJ2-7
ASSQGQDGTQY | TRBV4-1 | . | TRBJ2-5
ASSRLVGGSNEQF | TRBV7-9 | TRBD1 | TRBJ2-1
SARDLWAGGRGTDTQY | TRBV20-1 | TRBD1 | TRBJ2-3
ASTLTGSTEAF | TRBV12-3/TRBV12-4 | TRBD1 | TRBJ1-1
ASSWGGPDYEQY | TRBV5-1 | TRBD2 | TRBJ2-7
ASSHLGLAGGYNEQF | TRBV4-1 | TRBD2 | TRBJ2-1
ASSLSAASLEQY | TRBV12-3/TRBV12-4 | . | TRBJ2-7